This T cell receptor (beta chain) is drawn from a study of T cells after posttransplantation cyclophosphamide. Study-wide findings and caveats: After PTCy, TRB diversity resembled that of CNI/methotrexate controls. Skin or GI-infiltrating T cells shared few TRB sequences with blood. Donor-recipient repertoire similarity was low at 1-2 months, rising over year one.

Germline V CDR1 and CDR2: SGHDN, FVKESK. Trimming took off 1 base at V and 9 bases at J, with 7 bases between the two ends. This CDR3 has 12 residues. This table comes from immunoSEQ multiplex PCR, and its TCRdb copy is limited to in-frame clones, with some not included. The table shows roughly 5,000 clones, with 94% occurring only once. As regards this clone: Its matching antigen is unknown.

The chain recombines TRBV14 with TRBJ2-4; D ambiguous. Material for sequencing was CD4+ T cells sorted from bone marrow. This TCR was recovered from a woman aged 60-70 years in good health, CMV-negative, and a related stem cell transplant donor. The CDR3 sequence: CASSQGLSIQYF. For the CDR3, the DNA is TGTGCCAGCAGCCAAGGTCTGAGCATTCAGTACTTC.